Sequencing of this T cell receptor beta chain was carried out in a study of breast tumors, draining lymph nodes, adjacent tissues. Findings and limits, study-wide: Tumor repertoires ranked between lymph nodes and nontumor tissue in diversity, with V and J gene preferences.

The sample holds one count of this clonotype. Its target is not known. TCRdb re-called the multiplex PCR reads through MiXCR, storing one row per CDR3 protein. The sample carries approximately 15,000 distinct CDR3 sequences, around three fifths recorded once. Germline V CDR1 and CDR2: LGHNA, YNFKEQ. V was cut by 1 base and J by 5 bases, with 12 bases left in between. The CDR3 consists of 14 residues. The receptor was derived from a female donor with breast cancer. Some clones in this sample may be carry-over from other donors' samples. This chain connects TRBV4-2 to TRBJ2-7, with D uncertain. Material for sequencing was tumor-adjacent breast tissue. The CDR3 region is CASSQGRSANEQYF. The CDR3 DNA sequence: TGTGCCAGCAGCCAAGGCCGGTCAGCCAACGAGCAGTACTTC.